This TCR beta chain was found in a study of CD8 T cells in ankylosing spondylitis (TCRdb year 2017). Looking at the study overall: The study profiled T cell receptor beta repertoires in healthy donors and ankylosing spondylitis patients to find disease-linked TCR variants. In total, the full study cohort was made up of 100 to 140 healthy donors and more than 20 ankylosing spondylitis patients. Peripheral blood samples were taken, and synovial fluid was additionally collected from ankylosing spondylitis patients. Study-wide findings and limitations: In peripheral blood, the disease-linked clones were found at relatively low frequencies and had a CD8+ phenotype. A TCR beta motif of roughly 8 highly homologous amino acid variants appeared characteristic of blood from ankylosing spondylitis patients. Some motif variants had previously been reported in the synovial fluid and blood of reactive arthritis patients, which suggests shared mechanisms of disease initiation. The disease-linked clones were reported as significantly enriched in matched synovial fluid samples from ankylosing spondylitis patients.

The reads were generated on an Illumina HiSeq 2500. Quantitative 5'-RACE with molecular barcodes was the method used to prepare the TCR beta libraries. In the original analysis: To identify disease-linked TCR variants, a new computational method was used, one built on a probabilistic model of VDJ rearrangement. TCRdb reran the public reads through fastp at Q25 and MiXCR, keeping productive beta chains. Every CDR3 protein is listed once, alongside the most common genes and DNA of its rows. What appears here as the V and J calls and clone size reflects TCRdb's work, not the paper's. This sample holds fewer than 200,000 distinct CDR3 sequences; around a sixth were observed only once. In total, the top ten clones hold around 4% of the sample. On this clonotype: This clone's antigen is unknown. The record has no base qualities; no much larger clone is one base away.

Sequences were obtained from blood, either unsorted or a sorted T cell fraction (not recorded which). This TCR was sampled from a male donor under 30 with ankylosing spondylitis or in good health (not recorded which). Donor details come from another sample of the same person, matched by shared clones.

At the DNA level, the sequence is TGCAGTGCTATATCCAGTAGAGATTACGAGCAGTACTTC. This sequence encodes CSAISSRDYEQYF. The V and J segments used are TRBV20-1 and TRBJ2-7; the D segment cannot be called with confidence. From its cysteine to its phenylalanine, the CDR3 spans 13 amino acids. Solely the CDR3 DNA is kept, with 39 bases framed from the first base. V gives up 4 bases and J gives up 4 bases, and the segment between their germline ends measures 14 bases. From the germline V gene (reference sequence), CDR1 is DFQATT and CDR2 is SNEGSKA.